One T cell receptor beta chain is described in this entry. TCRdb's table, derived via immunoSEQ multiplex PCR, lists solely in-frame clones and lacks some. The data contain roughly 90,000 clones, approximately 81% of them singletons. The sample belongs to a study of blood T cell repertoires in COVID-19. Background on the study: COVID-19 samples from acute and convalescent phases originated in the United States, Italy and Spain.

Germline CDR1 SNHLY, CDR2 FYNNEI. The CDR3 loop spans 13 amino acids. V gave up 7 bases and J gave up 2 bases, with 8 bases separating them. The genes are TRBV2 and TRBJ2-2; the D gene is possibly TRBD2 (6 bases). The TCR sequence derives from a man older than 75 with acute or convalescent COVID-19. Source material: peripheral blood. CDR3 amino acids: CASMDYNTGELFF. Here the CDR3 DNA reads TGTGCCAGCATGGACTACAACACCGGGGAGCTGTTTTTT.